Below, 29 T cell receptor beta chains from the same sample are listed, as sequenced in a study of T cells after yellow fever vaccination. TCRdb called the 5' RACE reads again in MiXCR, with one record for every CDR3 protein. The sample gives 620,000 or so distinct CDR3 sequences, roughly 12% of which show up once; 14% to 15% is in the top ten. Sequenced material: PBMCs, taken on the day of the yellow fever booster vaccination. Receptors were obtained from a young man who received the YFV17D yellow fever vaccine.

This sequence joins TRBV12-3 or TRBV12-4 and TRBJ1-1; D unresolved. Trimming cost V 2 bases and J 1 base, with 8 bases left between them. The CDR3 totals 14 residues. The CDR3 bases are TGTGCCAGCAGTTTAAGGTCGGGGAACACTGAAGCTTTCTTT. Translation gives CASSLRSGNTEAFF.

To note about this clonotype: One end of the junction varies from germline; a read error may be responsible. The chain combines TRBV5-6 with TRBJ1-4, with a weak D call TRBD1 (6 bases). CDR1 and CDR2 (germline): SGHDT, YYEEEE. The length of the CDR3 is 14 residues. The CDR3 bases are TGTGCCAGCAGCTTGGCAGGGGTTAATGACAAACTGTTTTTT. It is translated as CASSLAGVNDKLFF.

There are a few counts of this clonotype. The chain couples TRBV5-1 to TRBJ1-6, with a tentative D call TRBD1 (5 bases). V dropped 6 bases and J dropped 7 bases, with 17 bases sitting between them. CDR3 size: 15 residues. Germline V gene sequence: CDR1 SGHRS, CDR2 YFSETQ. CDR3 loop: CASNQGSSANSPLHF. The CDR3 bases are TGCGCCAGCAATCAGGGCTCTTCCGCCAATTCACCCCTCCACTTT.

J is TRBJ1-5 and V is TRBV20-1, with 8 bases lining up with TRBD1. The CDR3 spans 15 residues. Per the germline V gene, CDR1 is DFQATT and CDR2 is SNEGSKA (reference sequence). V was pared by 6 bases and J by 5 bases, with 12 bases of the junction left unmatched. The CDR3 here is CSAPIRTGTDQPQHF. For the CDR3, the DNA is TGCAGTGCCCCAATTAGGACAGGGACCGATCAGCCCCAGCATTTT.

CDR3 region: CASSVASSGRTDTQYF. DNA for the CDR3: TGTGCCAGCAGCGTAGCGTCGAGCGGCCGCACAGATACGCAGTATTTT. The rearrangement joins TRBV9 to TRBJ2-3; a weak D match, TRBD2 (5 bases). CDR3 length: 16 residues. V was cut by 0 bases and J by 1 base, with 12 bases left in between. CDR1 and CDR2 from the germline V gene are SGDLS and YYNGEE.

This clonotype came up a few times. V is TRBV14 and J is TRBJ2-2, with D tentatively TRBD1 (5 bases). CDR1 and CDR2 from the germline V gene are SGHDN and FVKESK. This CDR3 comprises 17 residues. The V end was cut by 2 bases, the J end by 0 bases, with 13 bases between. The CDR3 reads CASSQRGQAANTGELFF. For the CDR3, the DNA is TGTGCCAGCAGCCAACGAGGACAAGCCGCGAACACCGGGGAGCTGTTTTTT.

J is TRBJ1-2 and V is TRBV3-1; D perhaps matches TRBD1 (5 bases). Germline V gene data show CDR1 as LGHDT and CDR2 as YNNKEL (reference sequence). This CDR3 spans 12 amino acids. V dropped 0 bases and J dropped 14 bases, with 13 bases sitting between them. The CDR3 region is CASSQEGAWGTF. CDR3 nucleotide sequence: TGTGCCAGCAGCCAAGAAGGGGCGTGGGGGACCTTC.

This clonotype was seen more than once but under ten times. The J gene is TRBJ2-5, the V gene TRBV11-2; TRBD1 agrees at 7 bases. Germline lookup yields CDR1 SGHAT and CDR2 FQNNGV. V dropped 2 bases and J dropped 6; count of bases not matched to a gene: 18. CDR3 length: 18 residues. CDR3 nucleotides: TGTGCCAGCAGCTTAAGAGGGCCTCAGGGGGTGGTTCGGAAGACCCAGTACTTC. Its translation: CASSLRGPQGVVRKTQYF.

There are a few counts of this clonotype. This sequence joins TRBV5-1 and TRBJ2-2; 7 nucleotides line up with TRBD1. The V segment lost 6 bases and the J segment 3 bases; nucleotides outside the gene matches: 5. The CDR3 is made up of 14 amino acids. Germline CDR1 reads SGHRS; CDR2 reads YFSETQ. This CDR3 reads CASKKGADTGELFF. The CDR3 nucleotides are TGCGCCAGCAAAAAGGGGGCGGACACCGGGGAGCTGTTTTTT. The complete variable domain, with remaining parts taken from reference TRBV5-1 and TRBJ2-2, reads KAGVTQTPRYLIKTRGQQVTLSCSPISGHRSVSWYQQTPGQGLQFLFEYFSETQRNKGNFPGRFSGRQFSNSRSEMNVSTLELGDSALYLCASKKGADTGELFFGEGSRLTVL.

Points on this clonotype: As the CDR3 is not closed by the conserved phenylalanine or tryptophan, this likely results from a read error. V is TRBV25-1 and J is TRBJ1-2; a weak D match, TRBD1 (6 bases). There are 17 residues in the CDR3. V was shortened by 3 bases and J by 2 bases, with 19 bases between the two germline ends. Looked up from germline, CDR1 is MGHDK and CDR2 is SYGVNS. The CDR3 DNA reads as TGTGCCAGCAGTGATCCGTCTACAGGGTCGGCAAACTATGGCTACACCCTC. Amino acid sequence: CASSDPSTGSANYGYTL.

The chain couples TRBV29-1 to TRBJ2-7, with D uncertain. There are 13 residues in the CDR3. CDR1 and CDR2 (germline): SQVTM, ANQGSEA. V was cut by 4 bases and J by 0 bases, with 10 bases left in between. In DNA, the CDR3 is TGCAGCGTTGCTGTGGGTCACTCCTACGAGCAGTACTTC. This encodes CSVAVGHSYEQYF.

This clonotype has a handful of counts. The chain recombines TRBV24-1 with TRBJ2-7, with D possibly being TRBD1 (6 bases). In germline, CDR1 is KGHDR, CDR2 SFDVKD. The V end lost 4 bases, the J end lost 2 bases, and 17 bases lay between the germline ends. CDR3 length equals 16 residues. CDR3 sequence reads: CATSDPTGTQPYEQYF. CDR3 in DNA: TGTGCCACCAGTGACCCCACCGGGACACAACCCTACGAGCAGTACTTC.

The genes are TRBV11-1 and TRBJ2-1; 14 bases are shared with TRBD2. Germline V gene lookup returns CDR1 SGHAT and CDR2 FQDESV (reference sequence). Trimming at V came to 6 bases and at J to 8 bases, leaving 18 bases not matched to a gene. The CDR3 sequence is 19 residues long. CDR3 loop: CASREGLAGAARLRDEQFF. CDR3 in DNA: TGTGCCAGCAGAGAGGGACTAGCGGGAGCAGCCCGGCTGCGGGATGAGCAGTTCTTC.

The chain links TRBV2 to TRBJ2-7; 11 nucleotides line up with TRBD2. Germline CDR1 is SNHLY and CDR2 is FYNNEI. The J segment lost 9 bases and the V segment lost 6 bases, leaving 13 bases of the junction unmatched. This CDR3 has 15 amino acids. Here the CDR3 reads CASRPTSGIPLGQYF. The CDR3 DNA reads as TGTGCCAGCAGACCGACTAGCGGGATCCCCTTAGGGCAGTACTTC.

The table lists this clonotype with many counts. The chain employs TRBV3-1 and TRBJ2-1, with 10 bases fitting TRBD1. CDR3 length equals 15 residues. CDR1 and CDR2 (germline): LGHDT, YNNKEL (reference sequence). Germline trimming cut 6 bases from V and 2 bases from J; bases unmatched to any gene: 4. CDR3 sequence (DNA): TGTGCCAGCAGTCAGGGGACAGGGGCCTACAATGAGCAGTTCTTC. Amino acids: CASSQGTGAYNEQFF.

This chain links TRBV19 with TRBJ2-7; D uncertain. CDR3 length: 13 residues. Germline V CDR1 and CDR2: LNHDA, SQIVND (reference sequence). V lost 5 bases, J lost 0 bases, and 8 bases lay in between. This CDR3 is CASSEDGSYEQYF. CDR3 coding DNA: TGTGCCAGTAGTGAGGACGGCTCCTACGAGCAGTACTTC.

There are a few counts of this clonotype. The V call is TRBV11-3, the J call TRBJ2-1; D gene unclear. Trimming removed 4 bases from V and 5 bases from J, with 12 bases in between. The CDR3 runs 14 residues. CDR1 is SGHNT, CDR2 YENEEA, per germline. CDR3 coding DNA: TGTGCCAGCAGCTCAAGGCCAGTTGACAATGAGCAGTTCTTC. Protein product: CASSSRPVDNEQFF.

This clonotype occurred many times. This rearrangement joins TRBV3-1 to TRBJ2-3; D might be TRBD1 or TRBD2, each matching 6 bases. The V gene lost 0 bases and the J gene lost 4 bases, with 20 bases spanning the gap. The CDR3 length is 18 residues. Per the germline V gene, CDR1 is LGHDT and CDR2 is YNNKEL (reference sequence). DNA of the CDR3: TGTGCCAGCAGCCAAGAGGACAGCGGAGTCACTAGCTCAGATACGCAGTATTTT. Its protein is CASSQEDSGVTSSDTQYF.

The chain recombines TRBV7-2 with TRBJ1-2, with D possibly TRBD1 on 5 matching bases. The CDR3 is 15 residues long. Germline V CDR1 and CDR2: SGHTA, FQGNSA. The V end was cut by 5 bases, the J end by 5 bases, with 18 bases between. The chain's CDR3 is CASSPFGGGPYGYTF. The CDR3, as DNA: TGTGCCAGCAGCCCCTTCGGGGGAGGGCCGTATGGCTACACCTTC.

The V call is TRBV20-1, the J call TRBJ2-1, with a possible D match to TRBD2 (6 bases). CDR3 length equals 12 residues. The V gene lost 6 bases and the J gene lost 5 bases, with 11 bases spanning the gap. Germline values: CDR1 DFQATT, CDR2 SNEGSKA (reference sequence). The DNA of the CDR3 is TGCAGTGCGAGGGACTTCCACAATGAGCAGTTCTTC. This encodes CSARDFHNEQFF.

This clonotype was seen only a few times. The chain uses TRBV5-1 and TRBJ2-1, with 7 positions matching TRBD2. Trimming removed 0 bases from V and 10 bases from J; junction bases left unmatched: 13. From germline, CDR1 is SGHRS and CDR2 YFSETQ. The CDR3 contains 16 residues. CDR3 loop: CASSLELGLAATEQFF. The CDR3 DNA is TGCGCCAGCAGCTTGGAGTTGGGGCTAGCGGCCACGGAGCAGTTCTTC.

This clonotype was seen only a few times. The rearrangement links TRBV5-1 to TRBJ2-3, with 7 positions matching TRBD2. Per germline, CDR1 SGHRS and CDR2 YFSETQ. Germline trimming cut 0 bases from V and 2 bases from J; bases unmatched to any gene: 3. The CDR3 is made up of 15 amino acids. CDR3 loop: CASSLGGGPTDTQYF. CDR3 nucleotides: TGCGCCAGCAGCTTGGGGGGAGGGCCCACAGATACGCAGTATTTT. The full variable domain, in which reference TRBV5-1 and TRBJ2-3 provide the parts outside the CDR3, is KAGVTQTPRYLIKTRGQQVTLSCSPISGHRSVSWYQQTPGQGLQFLFEYFSETQRNKGNFPGRFSGRQFSNSRSEMNVSTLELGDSALYLCASSLGGGPTDTQYFGPGTRLTVL.

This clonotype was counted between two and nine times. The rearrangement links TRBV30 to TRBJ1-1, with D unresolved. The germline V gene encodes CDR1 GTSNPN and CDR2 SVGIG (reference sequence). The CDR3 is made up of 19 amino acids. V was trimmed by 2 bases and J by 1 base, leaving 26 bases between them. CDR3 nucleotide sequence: TGTGCCTGGAGTCCTCGAGCGCCCCTGCGTCACTTAGAGAACACTGAAGCTTTCTTT. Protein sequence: CAWSPRAPLRHLENTEAFF. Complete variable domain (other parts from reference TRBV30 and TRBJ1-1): SQTIHQWPATLVQPVGSPLSLECTVEGTSNPNLYWYRQAAGRGLQLLFYSVGIGQISSEVPQNLSASRPQDRQFILSSKKLLLSDSGFYLCAWSPRAPLRHLENTEAFFGQGTRLTVV.

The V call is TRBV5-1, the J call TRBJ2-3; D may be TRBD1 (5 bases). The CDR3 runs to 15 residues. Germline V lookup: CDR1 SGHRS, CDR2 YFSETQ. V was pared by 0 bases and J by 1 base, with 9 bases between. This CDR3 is CASSLGGTRTDTQYF. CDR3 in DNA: TGCGCCAGCAGCTTGGGGGGCACCCGCACAGATACGCAGTATTTT.

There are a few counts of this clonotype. CDR3 in DNA: TGTGCCTGGAGTCTGCAGGGTCTGGAGCTGTTTTTT. Protein product: CAWSLQGLELFF. The gene calls are TRBV30 and TRBJ2-2, with D possibly matching TRBD1 (5 bases). The CDR3 sequence is 12 residues long. Germline V gene lookup returns CDR1 GTSNPN and CDR2 SVGIG (reference sequence). The V and J ends lost 2 bases and 10 bases respectively, with 11 bases between them.

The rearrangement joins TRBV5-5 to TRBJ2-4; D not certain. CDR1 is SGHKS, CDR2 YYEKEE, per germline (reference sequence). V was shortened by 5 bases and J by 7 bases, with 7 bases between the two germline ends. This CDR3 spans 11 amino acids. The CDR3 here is CASSARNIQYF. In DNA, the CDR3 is TGTGCCAGCAGTGCAAGGAACATTCAGTACTTC.

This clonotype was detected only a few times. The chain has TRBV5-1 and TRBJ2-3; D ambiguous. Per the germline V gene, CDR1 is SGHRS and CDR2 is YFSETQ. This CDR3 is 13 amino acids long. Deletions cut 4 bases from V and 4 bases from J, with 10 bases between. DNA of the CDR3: TGCGCCAGCAGCACCTGGACCCCAGATACGCAGTATTTT. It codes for CASSTWTPDTQYF.

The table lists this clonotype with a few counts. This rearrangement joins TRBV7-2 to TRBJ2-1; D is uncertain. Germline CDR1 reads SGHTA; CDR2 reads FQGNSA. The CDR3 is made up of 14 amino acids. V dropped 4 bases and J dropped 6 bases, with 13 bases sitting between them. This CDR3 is CASSSDQKGNEQFF. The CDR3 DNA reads TGTGCCAGCAGCTCGGACCAGAAGGGCAATGAGCAGTTCTTC.

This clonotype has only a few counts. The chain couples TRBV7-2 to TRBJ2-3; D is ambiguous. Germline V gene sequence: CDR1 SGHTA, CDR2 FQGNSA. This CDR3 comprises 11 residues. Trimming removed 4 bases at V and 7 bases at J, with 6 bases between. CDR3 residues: CASSSGHTQYF. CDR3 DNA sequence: TGTGCCAGCAGCTCTGGCCATACGCAGTATTTT. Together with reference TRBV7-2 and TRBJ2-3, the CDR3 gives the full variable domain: GAGVSQSPSNKVTEKGKDVELRCDPISGHTALYWYRQSLGQGLEFLIYFQGNSAPDKSGLPSDRFSAERTGGSVSTLTIQRTQQEDSAVYLCASSSGHTQYFGPGTRLTVL.